This TCR beta chain stems from a study of T-cell memory formation after mild COVID-19. Regarding the study as a whole: A second wave expanding day 15 to 37 was CD4+-biased; contracting clones were balanced.

This clonotype was seen only a few times. Antigen unknown. The CDR3 length is 13 residues. V dropped 1 base and J dropped 6 bases, with 9 bases sitting between them. Germline V gives CDR1 LGHDT, CDR2 YNNKEL (reference sequence). TCRdb redid the calling of the 5' RACE reads with MiXCR, one entry per CDR3 protein. The data contain 350,000 to 450,000 distinct CDR3 sequences, approximately 24% of them seen just once; the ten biggest clones take up around 8.7%. The sequencing input was PBMCs or a T cell subset sorted from them (not recorded which). This chain joins TRBV3-1 and TRBJ1-2; D ambiguous. The origin of this receptor is an adult woman who had mild COVID-19 (a few samples of this study predate the infection). Cell type and time point are not known. The chain's CDR3 is CASSQGDYDGYTF. Written as DNA, the CDR3 is TGTGCCAGCAGCCAAGGGGATTACGATGGCTACACCTTC.